This TCR beta chain was recovered during a study of T cells after yellow fever vaccination. Overall study context: Libraries from low-cell-number fractions were prepared with the SMART-Seq v4 Ultra Low Input RNA kit. Points from the study as a whole: Weaker, the secondary response peaked sooner, at day 5 versus 15. Overall, a small share of clonotypes was seen in both CD4 and CD8 compartments. Within FACS-sorted repertoires, abundant clonotypes contaminating from the bulk population could be present.

A note on this clonotype: The antigen is unknown.

This CDR3 region has 13 residues. From germline, CDR1 is SGHAT and CDR2 FQNNGV. V lost 1 base and J lost 5, with 9 bases in between. Via MiXCR, TCRdb re-called the 5' RACE reads, giving one row per CDR3 protein. The sample yields under 600,000 distinct CDR3 sequences, 20% to 25% seen once. Sequencing used PBMCs, obtained roughly 20 days after the first yellow fever vaccination. The V and J genes are TRBV11-2 and TRBJ2-7, with no clear D. The sequence was collected from a man younger than 35 who received the YFV17D yellow fever vaccine. The CDR3 nucleotides read TGTGCCAGCAGCTTAGGCCTTGATAACGAGCAGTACGTC. Translated: CASSLGLDNEQYV.